This T cell receptor (beta chain) was sequenced in a study of a mutant IDH1 vaccine in newly diagnosed glioma. CDR1 is LNHDA and CDR2 is SQIVND in the germline V gene (reference sequence). The V end was cut by 5 bases, the J end by 3 bases, with 16 bases between. The CDR3 totals 15 residues. Remarks on this clone: The antigen is unknown.

Time point denoted: week 23, last vaccination. Each vaccine dose was 300 ug of mutant IDH1 20-mer peptide, with topical imiquimod. Clones were sequenced by immunoSEQ multiplex PCR, and TCRdb holds only the in-frame ones, with some missing. The sample lists just over 80,000 clones, 70% to 90% occurring once. This TCR came from a man aged 25-45 years with glioma. Some clones in this sample may be carry-over from other donors' samples. The material was PBMCs, obtained from a glioma patient whose treatment included an IDH1 peptide vaccine. J is TRBJ1-1 and V is TRBV19, with a tentative D call TRBD1 (5 bases). This chain's CDR3 is CASSVQGTGDTEAFF. CDR3 DNA sequence: TGTGCCAGTAGTGTTCAGGGTACGGGGGACACTGAAGCTTTCTTT.